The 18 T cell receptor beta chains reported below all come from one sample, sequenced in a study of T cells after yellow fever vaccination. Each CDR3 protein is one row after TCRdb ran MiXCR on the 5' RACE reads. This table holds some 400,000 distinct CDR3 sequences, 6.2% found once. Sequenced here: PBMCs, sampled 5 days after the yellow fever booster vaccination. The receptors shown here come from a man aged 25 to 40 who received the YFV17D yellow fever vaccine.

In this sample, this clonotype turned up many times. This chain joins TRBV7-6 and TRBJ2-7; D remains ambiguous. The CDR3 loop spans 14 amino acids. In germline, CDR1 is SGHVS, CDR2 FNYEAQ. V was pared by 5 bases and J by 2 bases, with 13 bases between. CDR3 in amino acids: CASSLVFGTYEQYF. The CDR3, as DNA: TGTGCCAGCAGCCTCGTTTTTGGTACCTACGAGCAGTACTTC.

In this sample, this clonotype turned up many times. CDR3 coding DNA: TGTGCCAGCAGCCAAGAGAGTGTGCAGTACTTC. This translates into CASSQESVQYF. The V and J genes are TRBV14 and TRBJ2-7; no definite D call. Germline-derived CDR1 and CDR2 are SGHDN and FVKESK. The ends were cut back, 0 bases at V and 9 bases at J, with 6 bases in the middle. The CDR3 loop spans 11 amino acids.

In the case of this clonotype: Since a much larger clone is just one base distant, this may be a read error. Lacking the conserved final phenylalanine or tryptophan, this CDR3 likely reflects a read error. The chain's CDR3 is CASSPRAPDTDTQYY. In DNA, the CDR3 is TGTGCCAGCAGCCCCAGAGCGCCCGACACAGATACGCAGTATTAT. The V gene is TRBV7-8, the J gene TRBJ2-3; D is ambiguous. From germline, CDR1 is SGHVS and CDR2 FQNEAQ. V lost 5 bases and J lost 2, with 14 bases in between. This CDR3 is built from 15 residues.

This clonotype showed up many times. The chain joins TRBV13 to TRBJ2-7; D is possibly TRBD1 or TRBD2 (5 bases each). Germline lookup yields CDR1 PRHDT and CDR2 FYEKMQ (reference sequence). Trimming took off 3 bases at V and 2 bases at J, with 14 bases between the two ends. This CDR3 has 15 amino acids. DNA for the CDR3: TGTGCCAGCAGCTTGAGGGGCGAGGGAACCTACGAGCAGTACTTC. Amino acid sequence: CASSLRGEGTYEQYF.

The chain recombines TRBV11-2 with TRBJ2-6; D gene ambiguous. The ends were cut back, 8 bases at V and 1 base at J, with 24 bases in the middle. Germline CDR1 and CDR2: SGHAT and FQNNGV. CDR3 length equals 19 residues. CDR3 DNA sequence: TGTGCCAGCGCAAAACCCACCCAGGTCCTAAGGTCTGGGGCCAACGTCCTGACTTTC. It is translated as CASAKPTQVLRSGANVLTF.

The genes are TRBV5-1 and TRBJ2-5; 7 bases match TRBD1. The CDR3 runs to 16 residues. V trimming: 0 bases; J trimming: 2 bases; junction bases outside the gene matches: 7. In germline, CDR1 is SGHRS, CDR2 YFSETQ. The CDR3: CASSLGGSGQQETQYF. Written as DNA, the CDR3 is TGCGCCAGCAGCTTGGGTGGGTCGGGACAGCAAGAGACCCAGTACTTC.

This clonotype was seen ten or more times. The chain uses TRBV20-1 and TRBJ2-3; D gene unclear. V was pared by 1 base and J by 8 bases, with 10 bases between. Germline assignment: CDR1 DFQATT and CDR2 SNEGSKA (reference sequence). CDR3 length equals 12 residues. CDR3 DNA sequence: TGCAGTGCTAGAGGCTCCCCCGGTACGCAGTATTTT. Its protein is CSARGSPGTQYF.

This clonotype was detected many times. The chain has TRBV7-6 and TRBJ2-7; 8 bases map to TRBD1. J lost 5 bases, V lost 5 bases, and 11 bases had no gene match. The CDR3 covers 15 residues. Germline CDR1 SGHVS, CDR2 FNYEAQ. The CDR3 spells CASSPYRGFVDEQYF. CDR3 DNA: TGTGCCAGCAGCCCTTACAGGGGGTTTGTCGACGAGCAGTACTTC.

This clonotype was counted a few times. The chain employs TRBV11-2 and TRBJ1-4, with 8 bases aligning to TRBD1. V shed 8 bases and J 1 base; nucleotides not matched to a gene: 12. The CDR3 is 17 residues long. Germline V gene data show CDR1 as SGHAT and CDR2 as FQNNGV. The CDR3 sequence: CASSRGRDRGTNEKLFF. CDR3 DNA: TGTGCCAGCTCTAGAGGGCGAGACAGGGGAACTAATGAAAAACTGTTTTTT.

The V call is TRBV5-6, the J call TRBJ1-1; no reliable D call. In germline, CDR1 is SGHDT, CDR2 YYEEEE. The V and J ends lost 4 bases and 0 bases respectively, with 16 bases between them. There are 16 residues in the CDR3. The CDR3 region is CASSPGRGTMNTEAFF. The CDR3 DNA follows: TGTGCCAGCAGCCCCGGACGGGGAACCATGAACACTGAAGCTTTCTTT.

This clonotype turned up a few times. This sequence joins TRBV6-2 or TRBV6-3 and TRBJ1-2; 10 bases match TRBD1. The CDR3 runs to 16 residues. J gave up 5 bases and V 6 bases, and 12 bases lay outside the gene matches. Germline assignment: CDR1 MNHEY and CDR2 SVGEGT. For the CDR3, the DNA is TGTGCCAGCAGACCCCTCGGGACAGGGGAAGGGTATGGCTACACCTTC. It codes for CASRPLGTGEGYGYTF.

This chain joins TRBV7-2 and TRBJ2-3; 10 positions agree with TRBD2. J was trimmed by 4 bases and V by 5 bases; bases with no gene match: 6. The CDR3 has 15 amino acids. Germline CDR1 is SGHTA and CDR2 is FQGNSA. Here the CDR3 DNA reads TGTGCCAGCAGCGCCACTAGCGGGAACTCAGATACGCAGTATTTT. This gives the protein CASSATSGNSDTQYF.

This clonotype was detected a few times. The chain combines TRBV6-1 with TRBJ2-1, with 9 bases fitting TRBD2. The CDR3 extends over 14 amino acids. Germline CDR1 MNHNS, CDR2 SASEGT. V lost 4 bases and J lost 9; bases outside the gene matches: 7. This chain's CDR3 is CASSGGRASSEQFF. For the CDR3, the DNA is TGTGCCAGCAGTGGCGGGAGGGCCTCAAGTGAGCAGTTCTTC.

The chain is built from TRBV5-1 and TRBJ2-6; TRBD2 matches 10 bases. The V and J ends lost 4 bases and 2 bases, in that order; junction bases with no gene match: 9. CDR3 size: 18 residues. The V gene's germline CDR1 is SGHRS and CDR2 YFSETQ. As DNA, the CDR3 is TGCGCCAGCAGCATGGGTGGAGCGGGAGGGCCTGGGGCCAACGTCCTGACTTTC. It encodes CASSMGGAGGPGANVLTF.

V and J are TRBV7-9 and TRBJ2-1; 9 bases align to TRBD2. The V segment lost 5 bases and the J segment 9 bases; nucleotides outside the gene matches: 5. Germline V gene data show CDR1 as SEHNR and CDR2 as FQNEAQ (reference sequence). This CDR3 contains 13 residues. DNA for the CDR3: TGTGCCAGCAGCCATTTAGCGGGAGCTGAGCAGTTCTTC. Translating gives CASSHLAGAEQFF.

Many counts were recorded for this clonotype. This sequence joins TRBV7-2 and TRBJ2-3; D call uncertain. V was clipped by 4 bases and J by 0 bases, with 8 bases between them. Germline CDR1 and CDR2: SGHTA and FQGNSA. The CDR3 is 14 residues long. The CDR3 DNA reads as TGTGCCAGCAGCTCAGGCGTGAGCACAGATACGCAGTATTTT. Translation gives CASSSGVSTDTQYF.

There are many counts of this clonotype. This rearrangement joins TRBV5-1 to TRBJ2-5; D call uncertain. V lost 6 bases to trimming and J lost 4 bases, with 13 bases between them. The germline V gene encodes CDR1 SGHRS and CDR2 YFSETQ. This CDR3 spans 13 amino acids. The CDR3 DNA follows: TGCGCCAGCAAAGGGCAAACACCAGAGACCCAGTACTTC. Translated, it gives CASKGQTPETQYF.

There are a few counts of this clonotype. The CDR3 nucleotides read TGCGCCAGCAGCCCGGAAATTGCCGTGAGCACCGGGGAGCTGTTTTTT. It codes for CASSPEIAVSTGELFF. The J gene is TRBJ2-2, the V gene TRBV5-1; D is uncertain. The V gene's germline CDR1 is SGHRS and CDR2 YFSETQ. The CDR3 is 16 residues long. The germline V and J ends were trimmed by 4 bases and 4 bases, with 17 bases remaining between them.